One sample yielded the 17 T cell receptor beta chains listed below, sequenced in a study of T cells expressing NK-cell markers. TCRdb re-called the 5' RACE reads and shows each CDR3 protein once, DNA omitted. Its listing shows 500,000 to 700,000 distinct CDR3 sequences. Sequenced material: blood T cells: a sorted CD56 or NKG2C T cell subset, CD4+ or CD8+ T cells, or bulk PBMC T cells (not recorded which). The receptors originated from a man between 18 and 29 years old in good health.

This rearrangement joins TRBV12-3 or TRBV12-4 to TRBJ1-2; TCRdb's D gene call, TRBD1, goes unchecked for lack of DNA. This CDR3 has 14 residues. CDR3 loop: CASSPRDRVKGYTF.

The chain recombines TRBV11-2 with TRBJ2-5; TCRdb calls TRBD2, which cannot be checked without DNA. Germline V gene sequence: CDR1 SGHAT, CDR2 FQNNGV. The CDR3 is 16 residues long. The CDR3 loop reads CASSFGVSGSQETQYF.

Here the CDR3 reads CASSQNRVPEDTQYF. The chain carries TRBV4-1 and TRBJ2-3; there is no DNA to check the TCRdb D call of TRBD1. This CDR3 comprises 15 residues. Germline V CDR1 and CDR2: MGHRA, YSYEKL.

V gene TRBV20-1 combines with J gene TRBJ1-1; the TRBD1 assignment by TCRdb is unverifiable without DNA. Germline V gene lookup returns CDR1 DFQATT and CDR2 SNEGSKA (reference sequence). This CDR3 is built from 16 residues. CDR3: CSARDRTGAPGTEAFF.

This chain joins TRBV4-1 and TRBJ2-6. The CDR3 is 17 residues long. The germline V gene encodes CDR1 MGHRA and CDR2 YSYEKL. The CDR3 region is CASSQEEQNSGANVLTF.

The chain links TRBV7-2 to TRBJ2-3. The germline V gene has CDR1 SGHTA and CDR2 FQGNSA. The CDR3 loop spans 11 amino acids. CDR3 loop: CASSLGDAQYF. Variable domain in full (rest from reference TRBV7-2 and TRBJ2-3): GAGVSQSPSNKVTEKGKDVELRCDPISGHTALYWYRQSLGQGLEFLIYFQGNSAPDKSGLPSDRFSAERTGGSVSTLTIQRTQQEDSAVYLCASSLGDAQYFGPGTRLTVL.

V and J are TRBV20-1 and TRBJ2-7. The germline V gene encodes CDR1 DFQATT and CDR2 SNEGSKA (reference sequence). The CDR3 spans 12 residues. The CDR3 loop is CSARSGVYEQYF.

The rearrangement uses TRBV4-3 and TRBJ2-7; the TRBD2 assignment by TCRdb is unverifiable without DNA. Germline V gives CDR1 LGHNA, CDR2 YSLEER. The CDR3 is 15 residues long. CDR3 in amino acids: CASSQGSSAGYEQYF.

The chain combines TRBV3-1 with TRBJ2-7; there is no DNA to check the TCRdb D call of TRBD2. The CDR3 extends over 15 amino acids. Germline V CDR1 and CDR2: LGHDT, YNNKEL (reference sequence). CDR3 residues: CASIGGLAGVYEQYF.

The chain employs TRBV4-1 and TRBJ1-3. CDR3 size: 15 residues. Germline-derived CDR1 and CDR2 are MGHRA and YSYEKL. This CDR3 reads CASSQEGGPGNTIYF.

The CDR3 spells CASSPTPGLGLSSSYNEQFF. V and J are TRBV18 and TRBJ2-1; TCRdb names TRBD2, which stays unverified in the absence of DNA. Germline assignment: CDR1 KGHSH and CDR2 LQKENI. The CDR3 covers 20 residues.

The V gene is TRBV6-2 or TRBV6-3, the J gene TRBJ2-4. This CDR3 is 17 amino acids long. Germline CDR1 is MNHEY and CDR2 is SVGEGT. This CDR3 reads CASSTYIQGVAKNIQYF.

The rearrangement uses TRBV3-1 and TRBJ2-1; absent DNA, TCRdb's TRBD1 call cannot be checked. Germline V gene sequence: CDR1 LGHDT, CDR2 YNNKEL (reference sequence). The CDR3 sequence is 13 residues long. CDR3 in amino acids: CASSQDSVSTEFF.

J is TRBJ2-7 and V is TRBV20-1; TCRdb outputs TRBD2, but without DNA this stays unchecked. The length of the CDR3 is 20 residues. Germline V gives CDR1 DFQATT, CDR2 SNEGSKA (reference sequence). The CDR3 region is CSAVPGLAGGLQLPLYEQYF.

This chain's CDR3 is CASSPPEDRGRSPLHF. V is TRBV18 and J is TRBJ1-6; there is no DNA to check the TCRdb D call of TRBD1. In germline, CDR1 is KGHSH, CDR2 LQKENI. The CDR3 runs to 16 residues.

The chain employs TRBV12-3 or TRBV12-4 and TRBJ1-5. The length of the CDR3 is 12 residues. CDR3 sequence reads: CASSPDVKPQHF.

The CDR3 is CASSSTRGGLAGVTWSYNEQFF. J is TRBJ2-1 and V is TRBV7-1; there is no DNA to check the TCRdb D call of TRBD2. TRBV7-1 is reported as an ORF; its role is uncertain. The CDR3 consists of 22 residues.